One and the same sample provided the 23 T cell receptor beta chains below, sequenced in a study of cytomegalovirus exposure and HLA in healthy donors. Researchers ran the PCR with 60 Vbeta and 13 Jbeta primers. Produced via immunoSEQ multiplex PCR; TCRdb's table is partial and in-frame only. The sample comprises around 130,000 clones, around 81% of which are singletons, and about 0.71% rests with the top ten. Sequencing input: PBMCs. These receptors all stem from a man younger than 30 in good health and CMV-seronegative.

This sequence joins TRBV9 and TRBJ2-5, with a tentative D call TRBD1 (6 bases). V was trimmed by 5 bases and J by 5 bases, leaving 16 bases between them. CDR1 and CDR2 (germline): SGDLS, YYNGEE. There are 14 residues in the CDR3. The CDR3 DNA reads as TGTGCCAGCAGTAAACAGGGTCGTAGGGAGACCCAGTACTTC. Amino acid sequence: CASSKQGRRETQYF.

DNA of the CDR3: TGTGCCAGCAGCCCGCCCAGATATTATGGCTACACCTTC. Amino acids: CASSPPRYYGYTF. The V and J genes are TRBV28 and TRBJ1-2; D gene unclear. The CDR3 spans 13 residues. The ends were cut back, 6 bases at V and 5 bases at J, with 13 bases in the middle. Germline V CDR1 and CDR2: MDHEN, SYDVKM.

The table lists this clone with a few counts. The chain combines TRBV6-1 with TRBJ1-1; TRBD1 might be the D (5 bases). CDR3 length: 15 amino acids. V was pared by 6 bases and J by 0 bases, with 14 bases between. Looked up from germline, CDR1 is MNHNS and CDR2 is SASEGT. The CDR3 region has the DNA TGTGCCAGCAGAGTACAGGATACCATGAACACTGAAGCTTTCTTT. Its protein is CASRVQDTMNTEAFF.

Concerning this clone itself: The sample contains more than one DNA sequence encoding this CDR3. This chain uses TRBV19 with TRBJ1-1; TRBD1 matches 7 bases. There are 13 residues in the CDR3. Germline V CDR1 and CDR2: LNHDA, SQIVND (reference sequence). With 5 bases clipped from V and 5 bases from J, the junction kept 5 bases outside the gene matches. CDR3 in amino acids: CASSRTGGTEAFF. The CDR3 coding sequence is TGTGCCAGTAGTCGGACAGGTGGGACTGAAGCTTTCTTT.

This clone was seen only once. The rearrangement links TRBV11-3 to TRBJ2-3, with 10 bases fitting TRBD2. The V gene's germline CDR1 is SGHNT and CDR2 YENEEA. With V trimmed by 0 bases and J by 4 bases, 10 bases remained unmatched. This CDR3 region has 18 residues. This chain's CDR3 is CASSLEGWASGGPDTQYF. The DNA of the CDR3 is TGTGCCAGCAGCTTAGAGGGTTGGGCTAGCGGGGGCCCAGATACGCAGTATTTT.

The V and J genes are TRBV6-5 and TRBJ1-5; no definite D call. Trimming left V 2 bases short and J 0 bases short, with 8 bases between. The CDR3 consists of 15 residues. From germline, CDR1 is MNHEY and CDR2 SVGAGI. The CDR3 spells CASSYGRSSNQPQHF. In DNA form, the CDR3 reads TGTGCCAGCAGTTACGGCAGGTCTAGCAATCAGCCCCAGCATTTT.

This chain's CDR3 is CAWSSRQGVFYEQYF. CDR3 nucleotides: TGTGCCTGGAGCTCCAGACAGGGGGTCTTCTACGAGCAGTACTTC. J is TRBJ2-5 and V is TRBV30, with 9 bases aligning to TRBD1. The tail of the sequence fits TRBJ2-7 better, so the J call may be wrong. The germline V gene has CDR1 GTSNPN and CDR2 SVGIG (reference sequence). This CDR3 contains 15 residues.

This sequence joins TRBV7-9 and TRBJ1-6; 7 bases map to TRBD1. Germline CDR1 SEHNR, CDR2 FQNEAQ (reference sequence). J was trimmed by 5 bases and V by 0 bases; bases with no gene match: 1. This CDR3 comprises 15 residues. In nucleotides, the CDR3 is TGTGCCAGCAGCTTAGCAGGGACAGATAATTCACCCCTCCACTTT. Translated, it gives CASSLAGTDNSPLHF. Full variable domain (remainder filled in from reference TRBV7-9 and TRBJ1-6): DTGVSQNPRHKITKRGQNVTFRCDPISEHNRLYWYRQTLGQGPEFLTYFQNEAQLEKSRLLSDRFSAERPKGSFSTLEIQRTEQGDSAMYLCASSLAGTDNSPLHFGNGTRLTVT.

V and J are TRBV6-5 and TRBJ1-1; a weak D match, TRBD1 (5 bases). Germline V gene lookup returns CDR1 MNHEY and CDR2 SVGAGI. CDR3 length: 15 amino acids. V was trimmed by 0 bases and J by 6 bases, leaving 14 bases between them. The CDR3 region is CASSYSQGRISEAFF. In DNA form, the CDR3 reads TGTGCCAGCAGTTACTCCCAGGGAAGGATCTCTGAAGCTTTCTTT.

The CDR3 reads CASSFGTGSTGELFF. Written as DNA, the CDR3 is TGTGCCAGCAGCTTTGGGACAGGCAGCACCGGGGAGCTGTTTTTT. This chain joins TRBV7-8 and TRBJ2-2; TRBD1 aligns across 8 bases. This CDR3 is 15 amino acids long. After removal of 3 bases from V and 4 bases from J, the junction contained 4 bases not matched to a gene. Germline V gives CDR1 SGHVS, CDR2 FQNEAQ. Full variable domain (rest looked up from reference TRBV7-8 and TRBJ2-2): GAGVSQSPRYKVAKRGQDVALRCDPISGHVSLFWYQQALGQGPEFLTYFQNEAQLDKSGLPSDRFFAERPEGSVSTLKIQRTQQEDSAVYLCASSFGTGSTGELFFGEGSRLTVL.

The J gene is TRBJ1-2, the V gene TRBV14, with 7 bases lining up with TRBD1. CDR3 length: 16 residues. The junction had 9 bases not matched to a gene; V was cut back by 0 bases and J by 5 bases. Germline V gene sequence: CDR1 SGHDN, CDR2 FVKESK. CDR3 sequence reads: CASSQEPQGRLYGYTF. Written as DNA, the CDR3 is TGTGCCAGCAGCCAAGAACCACAGGGGAGATTATATGGCTACACCTTC.

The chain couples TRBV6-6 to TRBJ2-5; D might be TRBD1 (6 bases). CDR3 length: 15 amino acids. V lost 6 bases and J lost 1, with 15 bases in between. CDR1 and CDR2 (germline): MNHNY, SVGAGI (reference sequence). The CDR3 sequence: CASRRGTHVQETQYF. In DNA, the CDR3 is TGTGCCAGCAGGAGGGGGACACACGTCCAAGAGACCCAGTACTTC.

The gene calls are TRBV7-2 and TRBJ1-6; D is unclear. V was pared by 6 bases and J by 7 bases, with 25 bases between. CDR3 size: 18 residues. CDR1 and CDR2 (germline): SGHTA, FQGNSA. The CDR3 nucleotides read TGTGCCAGCAGTCAACGTCCCTCTTCGGAGCGGTGGAATTCACCCCTCCACTTT. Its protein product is CASSQRPSSERWNSPLHF.

The DNA for the CDR3 is TGTGCCAGCAGCCACGGTGGTTCTGAAGCTTTCTTT. Translation gives CASSHGGSEAFF. The chain recombines TRBV28 with TRBJ1-1; D gene uncertain. Trimming pared 6 bases from V and 6 bases from J, leaving 11 bases between. Germline V gene data show CDR1 as MDHEN and CDR2 as SYDVKM. This CDR3 is built from 12 residues. Drawing the rest from reference TRBV28 and TRBJ1-1, the complete variable domain is DVKVTQSSRYLVKRTGEKVFLECVQDMDHENMFWYRQDPGLGLRLIYFSYDVKMKEKGDIPEGYSVSREKKERFSLILESASTNQTSMYLCASSHGGSEAFFGQGTRLTVV.

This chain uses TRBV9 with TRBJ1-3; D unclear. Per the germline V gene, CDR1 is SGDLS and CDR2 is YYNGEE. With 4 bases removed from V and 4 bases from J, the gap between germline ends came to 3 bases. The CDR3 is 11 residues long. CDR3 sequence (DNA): TGTGCCAGCAGCCTGGGAAACACCATATATTTT. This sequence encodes CASSLGNTIYF.

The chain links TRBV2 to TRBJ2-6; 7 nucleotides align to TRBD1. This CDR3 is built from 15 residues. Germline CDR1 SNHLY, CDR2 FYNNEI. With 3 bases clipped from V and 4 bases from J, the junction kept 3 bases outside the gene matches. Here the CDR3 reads CASSDRGSGANVLTF. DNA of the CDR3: TGTGCCAGCAGTGACAGGGGGTCCGGGGCCAACGTCCTGACTTTC.

This chain's CDR3 is CASSLVAVQETQYF. In DNA form, the CDR3 reads TGCGCCAGCAGCTTGGTAGCGGTCCAAGAGACCCAGTACTTC. The V call is TRBV5-1, the J call TRBJ2-5, with D possibly matching TRBD2 (6 bases). The CDR3 is made up of 14 amino acids. The ends were cut back, 0 bases at V and 1 base at J, with 7 bases in the middle. CDR1 and CDR2 (germline): SGHRS, YFSETQ. The full variable domain, with the rest looked up from reference TRBV5-1 and TRBJ2-5, is KAGVTQTPRYLIKTRGQQVTLSCSPISGHRSVSWYQQTPGQGLQFLFEYFSETQRNKGNFPGRFSGRQFSNSRSEMNVSTLELGDSALYLCASSLVAVQETQYFGPGTRLLVL.

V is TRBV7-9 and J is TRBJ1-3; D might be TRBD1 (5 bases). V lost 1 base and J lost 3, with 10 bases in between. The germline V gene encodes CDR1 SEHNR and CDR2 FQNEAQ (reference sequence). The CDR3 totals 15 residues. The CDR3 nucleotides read TGTGCCAGCAGCTTAGAGTGGGGCCATGGAAACACCATATATTTT. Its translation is CASSLEWGHGNTIYF.

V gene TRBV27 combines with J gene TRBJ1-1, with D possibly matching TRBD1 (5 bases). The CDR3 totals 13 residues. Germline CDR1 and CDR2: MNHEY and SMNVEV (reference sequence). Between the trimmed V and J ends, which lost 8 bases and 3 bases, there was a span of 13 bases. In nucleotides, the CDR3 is TGTGCCAGCCGCCTACAGGTGGACACTGAAGCTTTCTTT. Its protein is CASRLQVDTEAFF.

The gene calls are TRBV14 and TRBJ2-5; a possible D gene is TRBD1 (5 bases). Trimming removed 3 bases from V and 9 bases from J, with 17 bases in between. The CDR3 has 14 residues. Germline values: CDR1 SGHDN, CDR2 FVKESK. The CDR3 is CASSQDPMLGAQYF. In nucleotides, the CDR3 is TGTGCCAGCAGCCAGGACCCAATGTTAGGGGCCCAGTACTTC. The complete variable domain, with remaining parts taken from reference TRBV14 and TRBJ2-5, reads EAGVTQFPSHSVIEKGQTVTLRCDPISGHDNLYWYRRVMGKEIKFLLHFVKESKQDESGMPNNRFLAERTGGTYSTLKVQPAELEDSGVYFCASSQDPMLGAQYFGPGTRLLVL.

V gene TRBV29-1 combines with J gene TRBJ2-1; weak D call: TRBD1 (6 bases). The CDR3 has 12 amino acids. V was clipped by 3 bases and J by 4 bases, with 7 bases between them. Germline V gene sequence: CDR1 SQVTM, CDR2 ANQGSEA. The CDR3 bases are TGCAGCGTTGAGGGGGCATACAATGAGCAGTTCTTC. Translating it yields CSVEGAYNEQFF.

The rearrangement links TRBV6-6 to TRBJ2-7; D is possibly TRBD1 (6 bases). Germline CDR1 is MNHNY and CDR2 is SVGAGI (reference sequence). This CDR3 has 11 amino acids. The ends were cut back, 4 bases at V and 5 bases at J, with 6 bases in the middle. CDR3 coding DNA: TGTGCCAGCAGTTGGACAGACGAGCAGTACTTC. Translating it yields CASSWTDEQYF.

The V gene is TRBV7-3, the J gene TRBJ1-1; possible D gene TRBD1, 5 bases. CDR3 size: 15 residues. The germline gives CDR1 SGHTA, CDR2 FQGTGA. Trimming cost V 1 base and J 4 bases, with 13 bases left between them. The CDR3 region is CASSLMAAGGTEAFF. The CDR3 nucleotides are TGTGCCAGCAGCTTAATGGCGGCCGGGGGCACTGAAGCTTTCTTT.